This T cell receptor beta chain was sequenced during a study of blood T cell repertoires in COVID-19. V was cut by 7 bases and J by 1 base, with 12 bases left in between. The CDR3 consists of 14 residues. Germline loops: CDR1 MNHEY, CDR2 SVGAGI. Methods used by the authors: Reference gene primer amplification gave nucleated cell count estimates. TCRdb's table, derived via immunoSEQ multiplex PCR, lists solely in-frame clones and lacks some. The V and J calls and clone size are taken from that table; D and trimming were inferred from the DNA. Of more than 85,000 clones in the sample, over 60% were seen once.

The sequence derives from a woman older than 75 with active or convalescent COVID-19. Material for sequencing was peripheral blood. The chain employs TRBV6-5 and TRBJ2-3; D is possibly TRBD1 (6 bases). In DNA form, the CDR3 reads TGTGCCAGCAACTACAGGGTAGGCACAGATACGCAGTATTTT. Encoded protein: CASNYRVGTDTQYF.